These T cell receptor beta chains were read from a single sample in a study of blood T cell repertoires in COVID-19. Some clones are missing from TCRdb's copy, which holds only in-frame ones; the method was immunoSEQ multiplex PCR. The sample includes about 210,000 clones, roughly 89% of them seen just once. Sample: PBMCs or T cells enriched from blood (not recorded which). These receptor sequences come from a woman aged 30 to 39 who had been exposed to COVID-19. Both conserved end residues are part of each CDR3. Each record gives: V gene, CDR3 length, D gene, clone size, J gene, CDR3 protein, CDR3 DNA. The D gene is left open where the match is weak. Not every row has a clone size; where given, it reads once, few, many or a size class.

V gene: TRBV18; CDR3 length: 16; D gene: TRBD2; clone size: .; J gene: TRBJ2-7; CDR3 protein: CASSPVLTSGNYEQYF; CDR3 DNA: TGTGCCAGCTCACCAGTCCTGACTAGCGGGAACTACGAGCAGTACTTC
V gene: TRBV12-5; CDR3 length: 15; D gene: .; clone size: .; J gene: TRBJ1-6; CDR3 protein: CASGPGEGYNSPLHF; CDR3 DNA: TGTGCTAGTGGCCCCGGGGAGGGGTATAATTCACCCCTCCACTTT
V gene: TRBV7-2; CDR3 length: 17; D gene: TRBD2; clone size: .; J gene: TRBJ2-7; CDR3 protein: CASSLELSTSGGYEQYF; CDR3 DNA: TGTGCCAGCAGCTTAGAATTGTCGACTAGCGGGGGCTACGAGCAGTACTTC
V gene: TRBV5-5; CDR3 length: 15; D gene: .; clone size: .; J gene: TRBJ1-5; CDR3 protein: CASSLRFPGAFAQHF; CDR3 DNA: TGTGCCAGCAGCTTGAGATTCCCAGGGGCGTTTGCCCAGCATTTT
V gene: TRBV18; CDR3 length: 19; D gene: TRBD2; clone size: .; J gene: TRBJ2-7; CDR3 protein: CASSRYGTSGAKSSYEQYF; CDR3 DNA: TGTGCCAGCTCACGATACGGGACTAGCGGGGCAAAGAGCTCCTACGAGCAGTACTTC
V gene: TRBV19; CDR3 length: 13; D gene: .; clone size: .; J gene: TRBJ1-3; CDR3 protein: CASKVAGGNTIYF; CDR3 DNA: TGTGCCAGTAAAGTGGCCGGGGGAAACACCATATATTTT
V gene: TRBV6-2/TRBV6-3; CDR3 length: 15; D gene: TRBD1; clone size: .; J gene: TRBJ1-2; CDR3 protein: CASSLGQGGVYGYTF; CDR3 DNA: TGTGCCAGCAGCCTCGGACAGGGGGGAGTCTATGGCTACACCTTC
V gene: TRBV7-6; CDR3 length: 15; D gene: TRBD1; clone size: .; J gene: TRBJ1-3; CDR3 protein: CASTGGGQEDPTIYF; CDR3 DNA: TGTGCCAGCACCGGCGGGGGACAGGAGGACCCCACCATATATTTT
V gene: TRBV29-1; CDR3 length: 17; D gene: TRBD2; clone size: .; J gene: TRBJ2-1; CDR3 protein: CSADGAAGGISYNEQFF; CDR3 DNA: TGCAGCGCTGATGGCGCGGCGGGGGGAATATCCTACAATGAGCAGTTCTTC
V gene: TRBV4-1; CDR3 length: 14; D gene: .; clone size: .; J gene: TRBJ2-5; CDR3 protein: CASSPRPRDETQYF; CDR3 DNA: TGCGCCAGCAGCCCAAGGCCCAGGGATGAGACCCAGTACTTC
V gene: TRBV6-2/TRBV6-3; CDR3 length: 18; D gene: TRBD1; clone size: .; J gene: TRBJ1-5; CDR3 protein: CASSPRPGQGLGNQPQHF; CDR3 DNA: TGTGCCAGCAGCCCTCGACCGGGACAGGGGTTGGGCAATCAGCCCCAGCATTTT
V gene: TRBV12-3/TRBV12-4; CDR3 length: 13; D gene: TRBD1; clone size: once; J gene: TRBJ1-2; CDR3 protein: CASSVDRDYGYTF; CDR3 DNA: TGTGCCAGCAGTGTGGACAGGGACTATGGCTACACCTTC
V gene: TRBV27; CDR3 length: 16; D gene: TRBD1; clone size: .; J gene: TRBJ1-4; CDR3 protein: CASSYIGQGANEKLFF; CDR3 DNA: TGTGCCAGCAGTTACATTGGACAGGGGGCTAATGAAAAACTGTTTTTT
V gene: TRBV7-9; CDR3 length: 16; D gene: .; clone size: few; J gene: TRBJ1-6; CDR3 protein: CASSQAGEGSNSPLHF; CDR3 DNA: TGTGCCAGCAGCCAAGCAGGGGAGGGTAGTAATTCACCCCTCCACTTT
V gene: TRBV4-2; CDR3 length: 12; D gene: .; clone size: .; J gene: TRBJ2-3; CDR3 protein: CASSPSADTQYF; CDR3 DNA: TGTGCCAGCAGCCCCTCGGCAGATACGCAGTATTTT
V gene: TRBV27; CDR3 length: 14; D gene: TRBD1; clone size: .; J gene: TRBJ1-5; CDR3 protein: CASRMTGVYQPQHF; CDR3 DNA: TGTGCCAGCAGGATGACAGGGGTCTACCAGCCCCAGCATTTT
V gene: TRBV6-1; CDR3 length: 13; D gene: .; clone size: few; J gene: TRBJ1-1; CDR3 protein: CASSEQGNTEAFF; CDR3 DNA: TGTGCCAGCAGTGAACAGGGGAACACTGAAGCTTTCTTT
V gene: TRBV27; CDR3 length: 15; D gene: .; clone size: once; J gene: TRBJ1-2; CDR3 protein: CASSPQVGRASGYTF; CDR3 DNA: TGTGCCAGCTCCCCCCAAGTAGGGAGGGCTTCTGGCTACACCTTC
V gene: TRBV28; CDR3 length: 15; D gene: TRBD1; clone size: .; J gene: TRBJ2-7; CDR3 protein: CASSLQGAVAYEQYF; CDR3 DNA: TGTGCCAGCAGTCTTCAGGGGGCAGTGGCCTACGAGCAGTACTTC
V gene: TRBV11-2; CDR3 length: 13; D gene: TRBD1; clone size: .; J gene: TRBJ1-2; CDR3 protein: CASRRTGQTGYTF; CDR3 DNA: TGTGCCAGCAGACGGACAGGGCAGACTGGCTACACCTTC
V gene: TRBV5-8; CDR3 length: 15; D gene: TRBD1; clone size: .; J gene: TRBJ2-2; CDR3 protein: CASSAGTGRTGELFF; CDR3 DNA: TGTGCCAGCAGCGCCGGGACAGGGAGGACCGGGGAGCTGTTTTTT
V gene: TRBV11-3; CDR3 length: 13; D gene: .; clone size: .; J gene: TRBJ2-7; CDR3 protein: CASSLVLGGEQYF; CDR3 DNA: TGTGCCAGCAGCTTAGTTTTGGGGGGCGAGCAGTACTTC
V gene: TRBV11-2; CDR3 length: 17; D gene: .; clone size: few; J gene: TRBJ1-6; CDR3 protein: CASSNTISGFETSPLHF; CDR3 DNA: TGTGCCAGCAGCAATACCATTTCGGGTTTTGAAACTTCACCCCTCCACTTT
V gene: TRBV5-6; CDR3 length: 18; D gene: TRBD1; clone size: .; J gene: TRBJ1-2; CDR3 protein: CASSPGQNLYSSYYGYTF; CDR3 DNA: TGTGCCAGCAGCCCGGGACAGAACCTCTATTCAAGTTACTATGGCTACACCTTC
V gene: TRBV5-6; CDR3 length: 15; D gene: .; clone size: .; J gene: TRBJ1-3; CDR3 protein: CASSYGRTSGNTIYF; CDR3 DNA: TGTGCCAGCAGCTATGGTCGGACTTCCGGAAACACCATATATTTT
V gene: TRBV6-1; CDR3 length: 11; D gene: .; clone size: .; J gene: TRBJ1-2; CDR3 protein: CASSDSYGYTF; CDR3 DNA: TGTGCCAGCAGTGACAGCTATGGCTACACCTTC
V gene: TRBV19; CDR3 length: 16; D gene: TRBD1; clone size: .; J gene: TRBJ1-4; CDR3 protein: CASSGDRGTTNEKLFF; CDR3 DNA: TGTGCCAGTAGTGGGGACAGGGGAACAACTAATGAAAAACTGTTTTTT
V gene: TRBV29-1; CDR3 length: 14; D gene: TRBD1; clone size: .; J gene: TRBJ1-1; CDR3 protein: CSVEGDRGGSEAFF; CDR3 DNA: TGCAGCGTTGAGGGGGACAGGGGAGGGTCTGAAGCTTTCTTT
V gene: TRBV5-4; CDR3 length: 14; D gene: TRBD1; clone size: once; J gene: TRBJ1-2; CDR3 protein: CASSSTGTGYGYTF; CDR3 DNA: TGTGCCAGCAGCTCAACCGGGACAGGGTATGGCTACACCTTC
V gene: TRBV14; CDR3 length: 14; D gene: .; clone size: .; J gene: TRBJ2-7; CDR3 protein: CASSRQGGSGEQYF; CDR3 DNA: TGTGCCAGCAGCCGACAGGGAGGTTCAGGCGAGCAGTACTTC
V gene: TRBV7-8; CDR3 length: 12; D gene: .; clone size: .; J gene: TRBJ1-4; CDR3 protein: CASNRPNEKLFF; CDR3 DNA: TGTGCCAGCAACAGGCCGAATGAAAAACTGTTTTTT
V gene: TRBV11-2; CDR3 length: 14; D gene: .; clone size: .; J gene: TRBJ2-1; CDR3 protein: CASSRIADGHEQFF; CDR3 DNA: TGTGCCAGCAGCCGAATAGCGGACGGGCATGAGCAGTTCTTC
V gene: TRBV12-3/TRBV12-4; CDR3 length: 13; D gene: .; clone size: .; J gene: TRBJ2-7; CDR3 protein: CASSYSGQSEQYF; CDR3 DNA: TGTGCCAGCAGTTACTCAGGGCAGAGCGAGCAGTACTTC
V gene: TRBV7-3; CDR3 length: 15; D gene: .; clone size: few; J gene: TRBJ1-4; CDR3 protein: CASSLQGGANEKLFF; CDR3 DNA: TGTGCCAGCAGCCTCCAGGGAGGCGCTAATGAAAAACTGTTTTTT
V gene: TRBV11-1; CDR3 length: 15; D gene: TRBD1; clone size: .; J gene: TRBJ1-1; CDR3 protein: CASSLTQGAPTEAFF; CDR3 DNA: TGTGCCAGCAGCTTAACACAGGGGGCGCCCACTGAAGCTTTCTTT
V gene: TRBV19; CDR3 length: 15; D gene: TRBD2; clone size: .; J gene: TRBJ2-5; CDR3 protein: CASTLSGGGGETQYF; CDR3 DNA: TGTGCCAGTACCCTTAGCGGGGGCGGGGGAGAGACCCAGTACTTC
V gene: TRBV6-2/TRBV6-3; CDR3 length: 18; D gene: TRBD1; clone size: .; J gene: TRBJ2-7; CDR3 protein: CASSYTPPGQAPSYEQYF; CDR3 DNA: TGTGCCAGCAGTTACACCCCCCCTGGACAGGCTCCCTCCTACGAGCAGTACTTC
V gene: TRBV24-1; CDR3 length: 12; D gene: .; clone size: .; J gene: TRBJ2-2; CDR3 protein: CATSGPTGELFF; CDR3 DNA: TGTGCCACCAGTGGGCCGACCGGGGAGCTGTTTTTT
V gene: TRBV2; CDR3 length: 15; D gene: .; clone size: once; J gene: TRBJ2-5; CDR3 protein: CASSGIGALVETQYF; CDR3 DNA: TGTGCCAGCAGTGGGATAGGGGCCTTGGTAGAGACCCAGTACTTC
V gene: TRBV28; CDR3 length: 15; D gene: TRBD2; clone size: .; J gene: TRBJ2-1; CDR3 protein: CASIKGASGGNEQFF; CDR3 DNA: TGTGCCAGCATCAAAGGGGCTAGCGGGGGGAATGAGCAGTTCTTC
V gene: TRBV9; CDR3 length: 14; D gene: .; clone size: .; J gene: TRBJ1-4; CDR3 protein: CASSPGGTNEKLFF; CDR3 DNA: TGTGCCAGCAGCCCCGGCGGGACTAATGAAAAACTGTTTTTT
V gene: TRBV19; CDR3 length: 17; D gene: .; clone size: .; J gene: TRBJ2-3; CDR3 protein: CASTRYFVGGGTDTQYF; CDR3 DNA: TGTGCCAGTACCCGATACTTTGTCGGGGGAGGAACAGATACGCAGTATTTT
V gene: TRBV2; CDR3 length: 15; D gene: TRBD1; clone size: .; J gene: TRBJ1-2; CDR3 protein: CASSQRGTGGYGYTF; CDR3 DNA: TGTGCCAGCAGTCAGCGAGGGACAGGGGGCTATGGCTACACCTTC
V gene: TRBV9; CDR3 length: 14; D gene: .; clone size: .; J gene: TRBJ2-3; CDR3 protein: CASSVEGSTDTQYF; CDR3 DNA: TGTGCCAGCAGCGTAGAGGGGAGCACAGATACGCAGTATTTT
V gene: TRBV14; CDR3 length: 16; D gene: .; clone size: .; J gene: TRBJ2-3; CDR3 protein: CASSQEWGYTTDTQYF; CDR3 DNA: TGTGCCAGCAGCCAAGAATGGGGCTACACCACAGATACGCAGTATTTT
V gene: TRBV4-1; CDR3 length: 16; D gene: .; clone size: .; J gene: TRBJ1-5; CDR3 protein: CASSQEQWLSNQPQHF; CDR3 DNA: TGCGCCAGCAGCCAAGAGCAGTGGCTCAGCAATCAGCCCCAGCATTTT